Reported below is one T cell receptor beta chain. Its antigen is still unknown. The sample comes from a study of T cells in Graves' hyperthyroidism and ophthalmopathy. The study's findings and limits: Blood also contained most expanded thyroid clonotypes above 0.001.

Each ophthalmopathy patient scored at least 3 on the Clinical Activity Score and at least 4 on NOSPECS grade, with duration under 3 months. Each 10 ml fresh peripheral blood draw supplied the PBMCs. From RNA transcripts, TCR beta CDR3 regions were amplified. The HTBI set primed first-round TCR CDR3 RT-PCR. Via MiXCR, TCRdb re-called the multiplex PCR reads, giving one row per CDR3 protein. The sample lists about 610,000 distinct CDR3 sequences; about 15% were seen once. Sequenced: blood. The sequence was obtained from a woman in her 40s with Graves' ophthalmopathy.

The CDR3 loop is CASSFTGAGNQPQHF. The DNA for the CDR3 is TGTGCCAGCAGTTTTACGGGGGCTGGCAATCAGCCCCAGCATTTT. J is TRBJ1-5 and V is TRBV27; D possibly corresponds to TRBD1 (6 bases). Deletions cut 3 bases from V and 2 bases from J, with 11 bases between. The CDR3 sequence is 15 residues long. CDR1 and CDR2 (germline): MNHEY, SMNVEV (reference sequence).